These 12 T cell receptor beta chains were all obtained from the same sample, sequenced in a study of CD8 T cells in Susac syndrome (dated by TCRdb to about 2019). Library method: the immunoSEQ multiplex PCR assay. RNA was extracted using the RNeasy kit, and about 0.45 to 1 ug of the RNA was reverse transcribed with random hexamers. Clones were called with MiXCR by TCRdb after fastp trimmed the public reads at Q25, and only in-frame beta chains were retained. Each entry is one CDR3 protein sequence, shown with its most common DNA and genes. The sample table holds approximately 180,000 distinct CDR3 sequences, of which roughly 94% were seen once. In total, the top ten clones hold 0.095% to 0.1% of the sample. Sequencing was done on a sample of CD4+ T cells from PBMCs. The receptors were gathered from a human donor with Susac syndrome.

The chain recombines TRBV4-3 with TRBJ2-1, with unresolved D. The V end lost 1 base, the J end lost 3 bases, and 10 bases lay between the germline ends. Germline assignment: CDR1 LGHNA and CDR2 YSLEER. The CDR3 runs to 15 residues. The DNA of the CDR3 is TGCGCCAGCAGCCAAGGGCTAGATGTCTACAATGAGCAGTTCTTC. It translates to CASSQGLDVYNEQFF.

The chain has TRBV20-1 and TRBJ2-1; the match to TRBD2 covers 8 bases. The CDR3 is made up of 15 amino acids. After removal of 6 bases from V and 1 base from J, the junction contained 8 bases not matched to a gene. Per germline, CDR1 DFQATT and CDR2 SNEGSKA (reference sequence). The CDR3 DNA is TGCAGTGCGAGGACGGGAGGGGGTTCCTACAATGAGCAGTTCTTC. Its protein product is CSARTGGGSYNEQFF.

The genes are TRBV3-1 and TRBJ2-2; a weak D match, TRBD2 (6 bases). The V and J ends lost 8 bases and 3 bases respectively, with 22 bases between them. The CDR3 length is 17 residues. The germline V gene encodes CDR1 LGHDT and CDR2 YNNKEL (reference sequence). As DNA, the CDR3 is TGTGCCAGCCGCGCTTACTACCGGGACTCAGACACCGGGGAGCTGTTTTTT. Translation: CASRAYYRDSDTGELFF.

Concerning this clonotype: Germline is not matched at one junction end, which may reflect a read error. This chain uses TRBV23-1 with TRBJ2-1, with 10 bases identical to TRBD1. TRBV23-1 is given ORF status, its function remaining uncertain. This CDR3 has 15 amino acids. The CDR3 spells CANSHPGQGYNEQFF. DNA of the CDR3: TGCGCCAACAGTCACCCGGGACAGGGGTACAATGAGCAGTTCTTC.

The V call is TRBV12-3 or TRBV12-4, the J call TRBJ1-1; TRBD1 aligns across 7 bases. The CDR3 has 13 residues. V dropped 5 bases and J dropped 7; count of bases not matched to a gene: 7. CDR3 region: CASSPRQGGEAFF. CDR3 sequence (DNA): TGTGCCAGCAGTCCCAGACAGGGCGGTGAAGCTTTCTTT.

The V call is TRBV5-1, the J call TRBJ2-1; 10 nucleotides match TRBD2. The CDR3 has 15 amino acids. Germline CDR1 SGHRS, CDR2 YFSETQ. The V segment lost 5 bases and the J segment 5 bases; nucleotides outside the gene matches: 7. The CDR3 nucleotides read TGCGCCAGCAGGCCGGGACTAGCGCATCACAATGAGCAGTTCTTC. Protein: CASRPGLAHHNEQFF.

The rearrangement joins TRBV15 to TRBJ1-1; 7 positions agree with TRBD1. Germline CDR1 is LNHNV and CDR2 is YYDKDF (reference sequence). J lost 5 bases, V lost 3 bases, and 3 bases had no gene match. There are 13 residues in the CDR3. The CDR3 sequence is CATSSNRGTEAFF. CDR3 nucleotide sequence: TGTGCCACCAGCAGTAACAGGGGAACTGAAGCTTTCTTT.

This chain's CDR3 is CASSQDLTGNTEAFF. In DNA, the CDR3 is TGCGCCAGCAGCCAAGACTTGACAGGGAACACTGAAGCTTTCTTT. The chain has TRBV4-3 and TRBJ1-1; D perhaps matches TRBD1 (6 bases). Deletions cut 0 bases from V and 1 base from J, with 9 bases between. This CDR3 is 15 amino acids long. The germline V gene encodes CDR1 LGHNA and CDR2 YSLEER.

This clonotype has only a few counts. V usage is TRBV12-3 or TRBV12-4 and J usage is TRBJ2-3; D might be TRBD2 (7 bases). V was clipped by 3 bases and J by 5 bases, with 12 bases between them. The CDR3 consists of 14 residues. The CDR3 protein is CASSFGGAEDTQYF. Written as DNA, the CDR3 is TGTGCCAGCAGTTTTGGGGGGGCGGAAGATACGCAGTATTTT.

The V gene is TRBV7-9, the J gene TRBJ2-1, with D possibly being TRBD1 or TRBD2 (5 bases each). V gave up 5 bases and J gave up 0 bases, with 11 bases separating them. In germline, CDR1 is SEHNR, CDR2 FQNEAQ (reference sequence). The CDR3 contains 15 residues. The CDR3 is CASSRDPRSYNEQFF. CDR3 sequence (DNA): TGTGCCAGCAGCCGGGACCCCCGCTCCTACAATGAGCAGTTCTTC.

The chain has TRBV20-1 and TRBJ2-7, with TRBD1 matching 8 bases. Unmatched junction bases numbered 9, after V lost 4 bases and J lost 7 bases. The CDR3 extends over 13 amino acids. CDR1 and CDR2 (germline): DFQATT, SNEGSKA (reference sequence). The CDR3 reads CSAIGQGEGEQYF. In DNA form, the CDR3 reads TGCAGTGCTATTGGACAGGGAGAGGGAGAGCAGTACTTC.

The chain uses TRBV28 and TRBJ2-2; TRBD2 aligns across 8 bases. Germline lookup yields CDR1 MDHEN and CDR2 SYDVKM. This CDR3 comprises 12 residues. The chain's CDR3 is CVAGGNTGELFF. CDR3 bases: TGTGTGGCGGGAGGGAACACCGGGGAGCTGTTTTTT.